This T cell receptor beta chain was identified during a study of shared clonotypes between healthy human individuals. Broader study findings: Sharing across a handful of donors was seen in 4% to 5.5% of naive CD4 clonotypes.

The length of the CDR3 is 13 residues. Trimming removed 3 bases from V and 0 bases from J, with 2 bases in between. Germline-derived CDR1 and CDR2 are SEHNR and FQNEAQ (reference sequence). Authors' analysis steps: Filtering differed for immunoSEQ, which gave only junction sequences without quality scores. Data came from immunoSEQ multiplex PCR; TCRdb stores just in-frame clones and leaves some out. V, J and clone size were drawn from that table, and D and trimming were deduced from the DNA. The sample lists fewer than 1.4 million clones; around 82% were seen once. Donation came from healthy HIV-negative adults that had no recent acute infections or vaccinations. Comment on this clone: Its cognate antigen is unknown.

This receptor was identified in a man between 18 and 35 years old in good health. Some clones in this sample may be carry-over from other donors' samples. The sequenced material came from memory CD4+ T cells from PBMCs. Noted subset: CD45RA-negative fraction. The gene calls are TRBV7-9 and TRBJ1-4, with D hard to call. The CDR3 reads CASSFTTNEKLFF. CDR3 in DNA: TGTGCCAGCAGCTTTACAACTAATGAAAAACTGTTTTTT.